This T cell receptor beta chain was retrieved from a study of shared clonotypes between healthy human individuals. Study-level results: Larger richness was generally estimated for naive than memory subsets. Across several donors, naive CD4 shared roughly 5%, naive CD8 around 4%, memory CD4 2% to 2.5%, memory CD8 over 0.3%.

Assay execution took place at the deep level. The protocol was immunoSEQ multiplex PCR, while the TCRdb copy is restricted to in-frame clones and leaves out a portion. Of approximately 810,000 clones detected, 92% appear once; the ten largest clones hold more than 20%. CDR1 and CDR2 (germline): SGDLS, YYNGEE. The CDR3 length is 16 residues. Deletions cut 4 bases from V and 0 bases from J, with 17 bases between. In the naive CD8 group, cells lacked CD45RO and were positively selected for CCR7, so terminally differentiated effector memory CD45RA+ cells were left out. On this clone itself: What it binds is unknown.

This sequence joins TRBV9 and TRBJ2-7; D remains unclear. The sequence was obtained from a man aged 30-40 years in good health. The sequenced sample consisted of naive CD8+ T cells sorted from blood. CDR3 region: CASSPHGDLRSYEQYF. CDR3 sequence (DNA): TGTGCCAGCAGCCCCCATGGGGATCTACGCTCCTACGAGCAGTACTTC. Together with reference TRBV9 and TRBJ2-7, the CDR3 gives the full variable domain: DSGVTQTPKHLITATGQRVTLRCSPRSGDLSVYWYQQSLDQGLQFLIQYYNGEERAKGNILERFSAQQFPDLHSELNLSSLELGDSALYFCASSPHGDLRSYEQYFGPGTRLTVT.